The 11 T cell receptor beta chains below were found in one sample sequenced in a study of control samples from healthy donors and cancer patients (TCRdb year 2020). The library was produced with the immunoSEQ multiplex PCR assay. TCRdb's version of the immuneACCESS table is confined to in-frame rearrangements and falls short of the full clone set. An unresolved V gene accounts for under half of the shortfall where checked; the remainder is of unknown origin. The sample table records around 86,000 clones; over 85% of these occur just once. Of the sample, under 2% is held by the ten largest clones. Material: PBMCs. The origin of the receptors is a woman aged 55-70 years with head and neck cancer.

The chain joins TRBV7-8 to TRBJ1-2; 8 bases align to TRBD1. The ends lost 5 bases at V and 5 bases at J; junction bases unmatched: 10. The CDR3 sequence is 15 residues long. From germline, CDR1 is SGHVS and CDR2 FQNEAQ. The CDR3 bases are TGTGCCAGCAGCCCTGGGACAGGCACGGGGTATGGCTACACCTTC. Encoded protein: CASSPGTGTGYGYTF.

CDR3 region: CASSVGGGVETQYF. CDR3 nucleotides: TGTGCCAGCAGCGTAGGGGGCGGGGTGGAGACCCAGTACTTC. V usage is TRBV9 and J usage is TRBJ2-5; TRBD2 is a possible D gene (6 bases). The germline V and J ends were trimmed by 0 bases and 5 bases, with 11 bases remaining between them. CDR3 length: 14 residues. Germline V lookup: CDR1 SGDLS, CDR2 YYNGEE.

In its sample, this clone ranks as medium-sized. J is TRBJ1-2 and V is TRBV6-5, with TRBD1 matching 7 bases. CDR1 is MNHEY, CDR2 SVGAGI, per germline. The CDR3 has 14 residues. V shed 5 bases and J 6 bases; nucleotides not matched to a gene: 9. The CDR3 nucleotides read TGTGCCAGCAGTCCCGGGACAGATCCTAATGGCTACACCTTC. This sequence encodes CASSPGTDPNGYTF.

This chain connects TRBV7-2 to TRBJ2-1, with a possible D match to TRBD1 (6 bases). CDR1 and CDR2 (germline): SGHTA, FQGNSA. The V and J ends lost 6 bases and 5 bases respectively, with 14 bases between them. This CDR3 comprises 14 residues. The CDR3 sequence is CASRLWTANNEQFF. CDR3 bases: TGTGCCAGCAGGTTGTGGACAGCAAACAATGAGCAGTTCTTC.

The chain links TRBV30 to TRBJ2-7, with 9 bases aligning to TRBD1. This CDR3 is built from 14 residues. With V trimmed by 3 bases and J by 4 bases, 7 bases remained unmatched. The V gene's germline CDR1 is GTSNPN and CDR2 SVGIG (reference sequence). This CDR3 is CAWRRTGAGYEQYF. CDR3 nucleotides: TGTGCCTGGAGGCGGACAGGGGCAGGGTACGAGCAGTACTTC.

This chain connects TRBV5-5 to TRBJ1-6, with unresolved D. Trimming removed 0 bases from V and 8 bases from J, with 12 bases in between. This CDR3 is built from 15 residues. Germline V CDR1 and CDR2: SGHKS, YYEKEE (reference sequence). CDR3 protein: CASSLGGPEYSPLHF. CDR3 bases: TGTGCCAGCAGCTTGGGTGGCCCAGAATATTCACCCCTCCACTTT.

This sequence joins TRBV15 and TRBJ1-1; 8 nucleotides agree with TRBD1. The CDR3 spans 16 residues. Looked up from germline, CDR1 is LNHNV and CDR2 is YYDKDF (reference sequence). With V trimmed by 0 bases and J by 2 bases, 5 bases remained unmatched. In nucleotides, the CDR3 is TGTGCCACCAGCAGAGATCAGGGGGCTTTAAACACTGAAGCTTTCTTT. It yields the protein CATSRDQGALNTEAFF.

The V call is TRBV6-5, the J call TRBJ1-2; 7 bases are a match to TRBD1. This CDR3 contains 14 residues. J gave up 3 bases and V 4 bases, and 5 bases lay outside the gene matches. Germline V gene sequence: CDR1 MNHEY, CDR2 SVGAGI. The CDR3 sequence: CASSSAGTDYGYTF. CDR3 DNA: TGTGCCAGCAGTTCCGCCGGGACAGACTATGGCTACACCTTC.

The chain uses TRBV28 and TRBJ1-5, with D uncertain. V lost 2 bases, J lost 4 bases, and 12 bases lay in between. CDR1 is MDHEN, CDR2 SYDVKM, per germline. The CDR3 runs to 15 residues. CDR3 DNA sequence: TGTGCCAGCAGTTTAAGGCTGACCCCGAATCAGCCCCAGCATTTT. It is translated as CASSLRLTPNQPQHF. Full variable domain (remainder filled in from reference TRBV28 and TRBJ1-5): DVKVTQSSRYLVKRTGEKVFLECVQDMDHENMFWYRQDPGLGLRLIYFSYDVKMKEKGDIPEGYSVSREKKERFSLILESASTNQTSMYLCASSLRLTPNQPQHFGDGTRLSIL.

The V call is TRBV25-1, the J call TRBJ1-4; the D gene is possibly TRBD1 (5 bases). CDR3 length: 13 residues. Germline V gives CDR1 MGHDK, CDR2 SYGVNS. V was pared by 2 bases and J by 4 bases, with 5 bases between. The CDR3 nucleotides are TGTGCCAGCAGTGAACAGGGTAATGAAAAACTGTTTTTT. Its protein is CASSEQGNEKLFF. Filled out from reference TRBV25-1 and TRBJ1-4, the complete variable domain reads EADIYQTPRYLVIGTGKKITLECSQTMGHDKMYWYQQDPGMELHLIHYSYGVNSTEKGDLSSESTVSRIRTEHFPLTLESARPSHTSQYLCASSEQGNEKLFFGSGTQLSVL.

The V gene is TRBV6-5, the J gene TRBJ2-7; TRBD2 aligns across 9 bases. V was pared by 6 bases and J by 1 base, with 7 bases of the junction left unmatched. The CDR3 totals 15 residues. Germline assignment: CDR1 MNHEY and CDR2 SVGAGI. CDR3 DNA: TGTGCCAGCAGGGACGGACTAGCGTTATCCTACGAGCAGTACTTC. It is translated as CASRDGLALSYEQYF.